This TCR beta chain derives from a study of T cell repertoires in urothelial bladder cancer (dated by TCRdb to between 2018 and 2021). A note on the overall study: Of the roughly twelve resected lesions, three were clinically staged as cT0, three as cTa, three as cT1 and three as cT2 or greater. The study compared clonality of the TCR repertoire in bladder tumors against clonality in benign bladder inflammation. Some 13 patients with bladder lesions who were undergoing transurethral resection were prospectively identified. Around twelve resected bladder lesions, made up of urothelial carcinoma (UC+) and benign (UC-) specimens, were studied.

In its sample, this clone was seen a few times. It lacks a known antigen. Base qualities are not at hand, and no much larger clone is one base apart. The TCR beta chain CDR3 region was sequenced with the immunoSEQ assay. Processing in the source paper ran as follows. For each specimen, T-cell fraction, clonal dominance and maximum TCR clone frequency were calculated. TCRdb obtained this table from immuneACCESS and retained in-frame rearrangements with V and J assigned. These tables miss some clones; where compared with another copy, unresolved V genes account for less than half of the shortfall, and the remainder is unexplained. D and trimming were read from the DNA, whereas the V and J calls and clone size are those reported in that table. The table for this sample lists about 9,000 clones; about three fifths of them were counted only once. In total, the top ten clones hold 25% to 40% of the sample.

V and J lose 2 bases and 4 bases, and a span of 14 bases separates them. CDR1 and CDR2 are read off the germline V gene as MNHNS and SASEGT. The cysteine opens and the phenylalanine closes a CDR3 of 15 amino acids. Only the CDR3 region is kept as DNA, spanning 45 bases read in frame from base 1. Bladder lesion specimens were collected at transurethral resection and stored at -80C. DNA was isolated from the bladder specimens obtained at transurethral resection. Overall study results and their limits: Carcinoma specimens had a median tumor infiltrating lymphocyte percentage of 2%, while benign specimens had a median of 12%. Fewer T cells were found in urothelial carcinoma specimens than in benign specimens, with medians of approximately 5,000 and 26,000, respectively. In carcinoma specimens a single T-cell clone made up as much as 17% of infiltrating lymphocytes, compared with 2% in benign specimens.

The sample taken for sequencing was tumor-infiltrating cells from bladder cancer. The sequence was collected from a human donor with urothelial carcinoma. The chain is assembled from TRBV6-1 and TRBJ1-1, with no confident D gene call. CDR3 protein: CASSEPRISGTEAFF. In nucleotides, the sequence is TGTGCCAGCAGTGAACCACGAATCAGTGGCACTGAAGCTTTCTTT.